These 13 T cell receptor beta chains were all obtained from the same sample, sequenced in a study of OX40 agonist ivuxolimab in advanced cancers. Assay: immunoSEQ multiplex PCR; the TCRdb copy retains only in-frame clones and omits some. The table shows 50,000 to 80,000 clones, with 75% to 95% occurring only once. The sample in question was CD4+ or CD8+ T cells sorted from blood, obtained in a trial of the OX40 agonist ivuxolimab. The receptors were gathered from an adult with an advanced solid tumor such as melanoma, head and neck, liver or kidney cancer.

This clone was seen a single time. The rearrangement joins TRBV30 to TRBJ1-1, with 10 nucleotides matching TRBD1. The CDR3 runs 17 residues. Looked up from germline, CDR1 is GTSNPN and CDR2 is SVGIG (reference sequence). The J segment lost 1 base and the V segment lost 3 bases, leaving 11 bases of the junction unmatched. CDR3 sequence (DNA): TGTGCCTGGAGGAGATCCGGGACAGGGGTCTCGAACACTGAAGCTTTCTTT. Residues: CAWRRSGTGVSNTEAFF. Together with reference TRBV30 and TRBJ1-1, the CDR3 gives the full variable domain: SQTIHQWPATLVQPVGSPLSLECTVEGTSNPNLYWYRQAAGRGLQLLFYSVGIGQISSEVPQNLSASRPQDRQFILSSKKLLLSDSGFYLCAWRRSGTGVSNTEAFFGQGTRLTVV.

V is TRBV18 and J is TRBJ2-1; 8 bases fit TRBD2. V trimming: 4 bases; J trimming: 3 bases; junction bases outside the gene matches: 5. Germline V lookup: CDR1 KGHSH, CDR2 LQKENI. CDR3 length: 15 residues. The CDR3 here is CASSQGLEGYNEQFF. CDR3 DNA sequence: TGTGCCAGCTCACAGGGACTAGAAGGCTACAATGAGCAGTTCTTC.

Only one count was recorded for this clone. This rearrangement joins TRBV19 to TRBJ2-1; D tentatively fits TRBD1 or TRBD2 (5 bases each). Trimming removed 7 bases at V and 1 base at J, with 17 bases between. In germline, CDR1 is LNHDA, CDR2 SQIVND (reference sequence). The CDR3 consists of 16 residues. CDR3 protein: CASTGVQGRSYNEQFF. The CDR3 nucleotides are TGTGCCAGTACCGGGGTCCAGGGTCGGTCCTACAATGAGCAGTTCTTC. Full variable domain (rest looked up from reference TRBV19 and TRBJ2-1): DGGITQSPKYLFRKEGQNVTLSCEQNLNHDAMYWYRQDPGQGLRLIYYSQIVNDFQKGDIAEGYSVSREKKESFPLTVTSAQKNPTAFYLCASTGVQGRSYNEQFFGPGTRLTVL.

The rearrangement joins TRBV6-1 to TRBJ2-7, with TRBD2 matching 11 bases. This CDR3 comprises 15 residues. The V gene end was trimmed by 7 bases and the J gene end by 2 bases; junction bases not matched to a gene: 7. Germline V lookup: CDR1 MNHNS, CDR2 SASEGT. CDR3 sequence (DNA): TGTGCCAGCAACCCGGCTAGCGGGAGGACCTACGAGCAGTACTTC. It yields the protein CASNPASGRTYEQYF.

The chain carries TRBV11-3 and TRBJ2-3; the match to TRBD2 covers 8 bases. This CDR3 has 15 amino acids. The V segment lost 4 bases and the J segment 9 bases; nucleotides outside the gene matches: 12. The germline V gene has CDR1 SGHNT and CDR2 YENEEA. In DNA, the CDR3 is TGTGCCAGCAGCTCACAGGACCGCCGGGGGGGGACGCAGTATTTT. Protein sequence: CASSSQDRRGGTQYF.

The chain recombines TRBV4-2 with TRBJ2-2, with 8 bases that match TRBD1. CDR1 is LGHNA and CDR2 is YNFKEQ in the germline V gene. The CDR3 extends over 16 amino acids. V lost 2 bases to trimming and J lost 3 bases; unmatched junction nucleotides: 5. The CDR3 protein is CASSQPDRAYTGELFF. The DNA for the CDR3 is TGTGCCAGCAGCCAACCGGACAGGGCTTACACCGGGGAGCTGTTTTTT.

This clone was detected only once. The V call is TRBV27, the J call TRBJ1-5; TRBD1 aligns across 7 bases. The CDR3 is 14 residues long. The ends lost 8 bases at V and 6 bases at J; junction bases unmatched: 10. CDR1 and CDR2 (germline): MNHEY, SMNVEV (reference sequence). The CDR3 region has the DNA TGTGCCAGCCGACAGACAGGGAGTGTTCAGCCCCAGCATTTT. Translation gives CASRQTGSVQPQHF.

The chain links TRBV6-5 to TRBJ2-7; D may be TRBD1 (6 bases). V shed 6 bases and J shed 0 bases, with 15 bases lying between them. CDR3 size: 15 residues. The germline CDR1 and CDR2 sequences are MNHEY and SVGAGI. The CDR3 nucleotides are TGTGCCAGCAGCCGAGGTGGGGGCTCCTCCTACGAGCAGTACTTC. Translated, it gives CASSRGGGSSYEQYF.

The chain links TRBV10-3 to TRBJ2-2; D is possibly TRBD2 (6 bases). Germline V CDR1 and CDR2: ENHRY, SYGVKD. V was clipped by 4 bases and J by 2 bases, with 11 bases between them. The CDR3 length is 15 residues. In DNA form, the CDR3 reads TGTGCCATCAGTGGTTTAGCGGAAAACACCGGGGAGCTGTTTTTT. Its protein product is CAISGLAENTGELFF.

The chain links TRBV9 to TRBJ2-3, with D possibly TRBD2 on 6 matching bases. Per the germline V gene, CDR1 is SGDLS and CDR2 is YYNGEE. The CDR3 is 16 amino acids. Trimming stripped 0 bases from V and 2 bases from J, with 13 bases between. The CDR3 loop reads CASSVDVGGVTDTQYF. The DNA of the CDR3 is TGTGCCAGCAGCGTAGATGTGGGGGGAGTCACAGATACGCAGTATTTT.

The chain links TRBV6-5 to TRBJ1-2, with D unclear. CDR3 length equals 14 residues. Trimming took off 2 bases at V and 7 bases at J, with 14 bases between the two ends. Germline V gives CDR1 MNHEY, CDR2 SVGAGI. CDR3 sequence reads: CASSYGRIGSGYTF. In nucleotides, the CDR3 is TGTGCCAGCAGTTACGGCCGGATTGGCTCTGGCTACACCTTC.

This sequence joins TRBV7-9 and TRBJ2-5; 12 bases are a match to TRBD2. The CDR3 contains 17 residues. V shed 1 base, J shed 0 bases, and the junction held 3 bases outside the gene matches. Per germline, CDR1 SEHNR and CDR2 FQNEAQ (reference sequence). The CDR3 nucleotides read TGTGCCAGCAGCTTAGGAGGGACTAGCGGGCACCAAGAGACCCAGTACTTC. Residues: CASSLGGTSGHQETQYF.

CDR3 in DNA: TGTGCCAGCAGCTCGCGACTAGCGTCTGAGACCCAGTACTTC. Its protein product is CASSSRLASETQYF. The V gene is TRBV11-2, the J gene TRBJ2-5; 8 positions agree with TRBD2. This CDR3 is 14 amino acids long. Germline values: CDR1 SGHAT, CDR2 FQNNGV. The V gene end was trimmed by 4 bases and the J gene end by 5 bases; junction bases not matched to a gene: 6.